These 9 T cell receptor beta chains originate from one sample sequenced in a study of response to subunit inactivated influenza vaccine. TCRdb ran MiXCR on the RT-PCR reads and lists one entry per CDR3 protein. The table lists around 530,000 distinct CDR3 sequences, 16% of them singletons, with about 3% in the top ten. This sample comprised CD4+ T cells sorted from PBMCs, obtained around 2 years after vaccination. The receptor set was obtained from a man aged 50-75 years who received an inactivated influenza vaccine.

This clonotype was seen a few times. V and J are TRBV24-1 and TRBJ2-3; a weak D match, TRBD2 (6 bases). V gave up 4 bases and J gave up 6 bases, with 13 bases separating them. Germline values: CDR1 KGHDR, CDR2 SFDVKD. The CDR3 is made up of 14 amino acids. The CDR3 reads CATSDPGRYDTQYF. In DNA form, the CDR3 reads TGTGCCACCAGTGACCCCGGGAGATACGATACGCAGTATTTT.

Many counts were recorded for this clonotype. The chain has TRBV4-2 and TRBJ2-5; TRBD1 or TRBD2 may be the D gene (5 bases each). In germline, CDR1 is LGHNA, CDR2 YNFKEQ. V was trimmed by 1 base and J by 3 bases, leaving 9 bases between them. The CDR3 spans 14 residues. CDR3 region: CASSQGVGEETQYF. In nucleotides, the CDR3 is TGTGCCAGCAGCCAAGGGGTGGGGGAAGAGACCCAGTACTTC.

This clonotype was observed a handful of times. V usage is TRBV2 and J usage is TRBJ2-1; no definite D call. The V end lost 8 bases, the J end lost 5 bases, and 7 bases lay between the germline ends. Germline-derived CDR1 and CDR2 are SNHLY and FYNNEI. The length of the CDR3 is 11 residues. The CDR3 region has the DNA TGTGCCAGCGGTGTCGACAATGAGCAGTTCTTC. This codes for CASGVDNEQFF.

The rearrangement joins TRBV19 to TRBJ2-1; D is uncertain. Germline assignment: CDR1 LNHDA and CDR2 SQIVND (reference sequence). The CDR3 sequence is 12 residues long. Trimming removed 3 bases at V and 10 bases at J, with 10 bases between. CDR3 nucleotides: TGTGCCAGTAGTATTGTCCTTGGCGAGCAGTTCTTC. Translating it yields CASSIVLGEQFF.

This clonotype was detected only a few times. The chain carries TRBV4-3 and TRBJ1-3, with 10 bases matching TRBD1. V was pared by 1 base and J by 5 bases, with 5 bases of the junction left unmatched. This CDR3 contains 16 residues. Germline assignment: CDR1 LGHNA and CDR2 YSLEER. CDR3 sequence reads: CASSQVPGQGRNTIYF. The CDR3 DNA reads TGCGCCAGCAGCCAAGTCCCGGGACAGGGGAGAAACACCATATATTTT.

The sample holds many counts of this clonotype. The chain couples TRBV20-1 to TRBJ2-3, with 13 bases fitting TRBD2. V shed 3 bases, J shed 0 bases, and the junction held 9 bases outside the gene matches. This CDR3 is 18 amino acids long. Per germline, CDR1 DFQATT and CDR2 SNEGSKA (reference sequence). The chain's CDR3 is CSARDRTSGSWSTDTQYF. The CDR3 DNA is TGCAGTGCTAGGGACCGGACTAGCGGGAGCTGGAGCACAGATACGCAGTATTTT.

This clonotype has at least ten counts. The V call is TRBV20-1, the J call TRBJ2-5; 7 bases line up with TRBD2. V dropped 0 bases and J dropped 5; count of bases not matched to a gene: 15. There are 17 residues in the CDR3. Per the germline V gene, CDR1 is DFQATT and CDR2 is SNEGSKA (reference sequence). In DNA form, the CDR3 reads TGCAGTGCTAGAGAGCCTGGGGGTGGCGGGAGAAGGGAGACCCAGTACTTC. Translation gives CSAREPGGGGRRETQYF.

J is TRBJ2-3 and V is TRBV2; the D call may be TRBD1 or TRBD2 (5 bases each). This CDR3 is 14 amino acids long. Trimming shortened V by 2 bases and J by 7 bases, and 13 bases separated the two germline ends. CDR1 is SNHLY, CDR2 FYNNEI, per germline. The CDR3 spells CASSETTGRNTQYF. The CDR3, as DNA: TGTGCCAGCAGTGAAACCACGGGGCGGAATACGCAGTATTTT.

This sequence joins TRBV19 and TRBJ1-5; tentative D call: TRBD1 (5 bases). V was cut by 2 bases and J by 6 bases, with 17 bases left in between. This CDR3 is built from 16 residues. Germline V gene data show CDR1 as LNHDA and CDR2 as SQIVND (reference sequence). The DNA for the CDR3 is TGTGCCAGTAGTATAAAGGGAGGGGCCCCAGGTCAGCCCCAGCATTTT. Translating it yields CASSIKGGAPGQPQHF.